Presented here are 27 T cell receptor beta chains from one specimen sequenced in a study of beta chain features in type 1 diabetes. Isolated RNA was reverse transcribed in full, so expressed TCRB transcripts were sequenced. The method was immunoSEQ multiplex PCR; TCRdb's version includes in-frame clones alone and lacks a portion of them. The table shows 360,000 or so clones, with 15% to 20% occurring only once. The sample was naive CD4+ T cells from blood. The source of these receptors is a woman aged 18-29 years in good health.

V usage is TRBV11-2 and J usage is TRBJ2-1, with D possibly TRBD1 on 5 matching bases. Germline V CDR1 and CDR2: SGHAT, FQNNGV. The V and J ends lost 5 bases and 0 bases respectively, with 17 bases between them. The CDR3 has 17 amino acids. In DNA, the CDR3 is TGTGCCAGCAGCCCAGGAGACAGACGAAACTCCTACAATGAGCAGTTCTTC. This translates into CASSPGDRRNSYNEQFF. Filled out from reference TRBV11-2 and TRBJ2-1, the complete variable domain reads EAGVAQSPRYKIIEKRQSVAFWCNPISGHATLYWYQQILGQGPKLLIQFQNNGVVDDSQLPKDRFSAERLKGVDSTLKIQPAKLEDSAVYLCASSPGDRRNSYNEQFFGPGTRLTVL.

The chain links TRBV14 to TRBJ2-3; 10 bases match TRBD2. Germline CDR1 SGHDN, CDR2 FVKESK. This CDR3 has 17 residues. The V segment lost 4 bases and the J segment 2 bases; nucleotides outside the gene matches: 9. The CDR3 loop reads CASSLRTSGVNTDTQYF. CDR3 in DNA: TGTGCCAGCAGCCTCCGCACTAGCGGGGTGAACACAGATACGCAGTATTTT.

This rearrangement joins TRBV7-3 to TRBJ2-7; 8 bases are shared with TRBD2. Germline lookup yields CDR1 SGHTA and CDR2 FQGTGA. Germline trimming cut 5 bases from V and 2 bases from J; bases unmatched to any gene: 8. There are 15 residues in the CDR3. The CDR3 sequence is CASSKSGTSTYEQYF. In DNA form, the CDR3 reads TGTGCCAGCAGCAAATCTGGGACTAGTACCTACGAGCAGTACTTC.

V gene TRBV5-1 combines with J gene TRBJ2-3; 8 nucleotides match TRBD2. The length of the CDR3 is 14 residues. Germline V lookup: CDR1 SGHRS, CDR2 YFSETQ. The J segment lost 6 bases and the V segment lost 2 bases, leaving 5 bases of the junction unmatched. Here the CDR3 reads CASSLEREIDTQYF. The DNA of the CDR3 is TGCGCCAGCAGCTTAGAGCGGGAGATCGATACGCAGTATTTT.

V is TRBV18 and J is TRBJ2-7, with TRBD2 matching 8 bases. Germline loops: CDR1 KGHSH, CDR2 LQKENI. The V and J ends lost 6 bases and 2 bases, in that order; junction bases with no gene match: 12. The CDR3 has 16 residues. Here the CDR3 DNA reads TGTGCCAGCTCCCGCTCCGGGGCGGGGGGCCCCTACGAGCAGTACTTC. Protein sequence: CASSRSGAGGPYEQYF.

The rearrangement uses TRBV7-6 and TRBJ2-2; D is possibly TRBD2 (5 bases). The CDR3 is 15 residues long. Germline V gene lookup returns CDR1 SGHVS and CDR2 FNYEAQ. V lost 0 bases and J 2 bases, leaving 7 bases between the germline ends. The CDR3 reads CASSLAGVNTGELFF. CDR3 bases: TGTGCCAGCAGCTTAGCCGGGGTTAACACCGGGGAGCTGTTTTTT.

This clone was seen a handful of times. V is TRBV5-1 and J is TRBJ2-1; D might be TRBD1 (6 bases). Germline CDR1 reads SGHRS; CDR2 reads YFSETQ. The CDR3 has 12 amino acids. Trimming shortened V by 4 bases and J by 7 bases, and 9 bases separated the two germline ends. This chain's CDR3 is CASSDRGNEQFF. The CDR3 DNA sequence: TGCGCCAGCAGCGATAGGGGGAATGAGCAGTTCTTC.

The V gene is TRBV2, the J gene TRBJ1-1; D may be TRBD1 (5 bases). The CDR3 spans 13 residues. The ends were cut back, 4 bases at V and 4 bases at J, with 10 bases in the middle. Per germline, CDR1 SNHLY and CDR2 FYNNEI. CDR3 DNA: TGTGCCAGCAGTGGACAGTTGGCCACTGAAGCTTTCTTT. Protein: CASSGQLATEAFF.

This clone has only a few counts. This chain joins TRBV6-6 and TRBJ1-6; 7 nucleotides agree with TRBD1. The CDR3 covers 15 residues. The germline V gene encodes CDR1 MNHNY and CDR2 SVGAGI (reference sequence). The J segment lost 6 bases and the V segment lost 10 bases, leaving 12 bases of the junction unmatched. CDR3 protein: CATSLAGQLNSPLHF. CDR3 in DNA: TGTGCCACTTCCTTAGCGGGACAGCTTAATTCACCCCTCCACTTT.

This chain connects TRBV23-1 to TRBJ2-7; possible D gene TRBD1, 5 bases. TRBV23-1 is identified as an open reading frame with a role that is uncertain. V was clipped by 4 bases and J by 4 bases, with 14 bases between them. The CDR3 covers 14 residues. In DNA, the CDR3 is TGCGCCAGCAGTCCTTACAGGTTCCCATACGAGCAGTACTTC. It translates to CASSPYRFPYEQYF.

V gene TRBV7-2 combines with J gene TRBJ2-4; D is undetermined. The CDR3 spans 12 residues. The germline V gene encodes CDR1 SGHTA and CDR2 FQGNSA. The V end was cut by 4 bases, the J end by 5 bases, with 6 bases between. This CDR3 is CASSSLENIQYF. In nucleotides, the CDR3 is TGTGCCAGCAGCTCCTTAGAAAACATTCAGTACTTC.

There are a few counts of this clone. CDR3 sequence: CASSDRDSGANVLTF. CDR3 in DNA: TGTGCCAGCAGCGACAGGGACTCTGGGGCCAACGTCCTGACTTTC. J is TRBJ2-6 and V is TRBV7-2, with TRBD1 matching over 7 bases. The CDR3 spans 15 residues. After removal of 5 bases from V and 0 bases from J, the junction contained 1 base not matched to a gene. Germline V gene sequence: CDR1 SGHTA, CDR2 FQGNSA.

This clone was observed a few times. The CDR3 coding sequence is TGTGCCAGCAGTGAGGCCGGACAGGCTTATGGCTACACCTTC. Translation gives CASSEAGQAYGYTF. V and J are TRBV25-1 and TRBJ1-2, with 7 bases lining up with TRBD1. This CDR3 is built from 14 residues. CDR1 is MGHDK, CDR2 SYGVNS, per germline. V shed 3 bases, J shed 5 bases, and the junction held 6 bases outside the gene matches.

V gene TRBV29-1 combines with J gene TRBJ2-1, with D possibly TRBD2 on 5 matching bases. V lost 5 bases and J 0 bases, leaving 8 bases between the germline ends. The CDR3 runs 13 residues. Germline V gives CDR1 SQVTM, CDR2 ANQGSEA. In nucleotides, the CDR3 is TGCAGCGTTACAACTAGCTCCTACAATGAGCAGTTCTTC. Its translation is CSVTTSSYNEQFF.

The chain is built from TRBV9 and TRBJ1-5, with 7 bases matching TRBD1. Germline-derived CDR1 and CDR2 are SGDLS and YYNGEE. V shed 3 bases, J shed 2 bases, and the junction held 5 bases outside the gene matches. CDR3 size: 15 residues. The CDR3 DNA follows: TGTGCCAGCAGCGAAACCGGGACAGGCAATCAGCCCCAGCATTTT. Translation: CASSETGTGNQPQHF.

This chain joins TRBV7-2 and TRBJ2-3, with 8 bases lining up with TRBD2. Germline-derived CDR1 and CDR2 are SGHTA and FQGNSA. There are 15 residues in the CDR3. Trimming cost V 4 bases and J 3 bases; bases outside gene matches: 6. As DNA, the CDR3 is TGTGCCAGCAGCTCCGGGGGGGTAATGACAGATACGCAGTATTTT. Its protein product is CASSSGGVMTDTQYF.

The count of this clone is one. This chain uses TRBV6-1 with TRBJ1-2, with 12 bases lining up with TRBD1. The CDR3 is made up of 13 amino acids. Germline CDR1 and CDR2: MNHNS and SASEGT. J was trimmed by 5 bases and V by 8 bases; bases with no gene match: 3. Written as DNA, the CDR3 is TGTGCCAGCCGGGACAGGGGGCATTATGGCTACACCTTC. The encoded protein is CASRDRGHYGYTF.

The chain couples TRBV30 to TRBJ2-3; unclear D gene. CDR3 length equals 14 residues. Trimming stripped 5 bases from V and 5 bases from J, with 17 bases between. The germline V gene has CDR1 GTSNPN and CDR2 SVGIG (reference sequence). The CDR3 DNA reads TGTGCCTGGGGGCGAGTCCCCTTTCGAGATACGCAGTATTTT. It codes for CAWGRVPFRDTQYF.

This clone showed up just a few times. CDR3 residues: CASSLRLAGEGIQETQYF. The CDR3 coding sequence is TGCGCCAGCAGCCTCCGACTAGCGGGAGAGGGGATCCAAGAGACCCAGTACTTC. The V gene is TRBV4-1, the J gene TRBJ2-5, with 12 positions matching TRBD2. Germline V gene data show CDR1 as MGHRA and CDR2 as YSYEKL. V shed 4 bases, J shed 1 base, and the junction held 10 bases outside the gene matches. The CDR3 is made up of 18 amino acids.

V and J are TRBV5-1 and TRBJ2-5; D remains unclear. Trimming shortened V by 2 bases and J by 2 bases, and 4 bases separated the two germline ends. Germline V CDR1 and CDR2: SGHRS, YFSETQ. The CDR3 is 12 amino acids. The CDR3 sequence: CASSFQQETQYF. The CDR3 nucleotides read TGCGCCAGCAGCTTCCAGCAAGAGACCCAGTACTTC.

This chain uses TRBV2 with TRBJ1-5; possible D gene TRBD1, 5 bases. V shed 2 bases and J shed 7 bases, with 12 bases lying between them. The germline gives CDR1 SNHLY, CDR2 FYNNEI. The CDR3 contains 14 residues. The DNA for the CDR3 is TGTGCCAGCAGTGAACGGCAGGGCGAACAGCCCCAGCATTTT. The encoded protein is CASSERQGEQPQHF.

Only a few counts were recorded for this clone. The chain has TRBV5-1 and TRBJ2-6; TRBD2 is a possible D gene (6 bases). The V and J ends lost 3 bases and 2 bases respectively, with 12 bases between them. Germline loops: CDR1 SGHRS, CDR2 YFSETQ. The CDR3 runs 16 residues. The chain's CDR3 is CASSSEGFPGANVLTF. In DNA form, the CDR3 reads TGCGCCAGCAGCTCGGAGGGGTTCCCTGGGGCCAACGTCCTGACTTTC.

The chain recombines TRBV6-5 with TRBJ2-7; 9 nucleotides line up with TRBD1. Germline V lookup: CDR1 MNHEY, CDR2 SVGAGI. J was trimmed by 5 bases and V by 7 bases; bases with no gene match: 9. The CDR3 runs 14 residues. The CDR3 bases are TGTGCCAGCACTCCGGGACAGGGAGGCAACGAGCAGTACTTC. Translation: CASTPGQGGNEQYF.

This sequence joins TRBV25-1 and TRBJ1-6; D unresolved. CDR3 length equals 15 residues. Deletions cut 5 bases from V and 5 bases from J, with 13 bases between. Germline V gene sequence: CDR1 MGHDK, CDR2 SYGVNS. Here the CDR3 DNA reads TGTGCCAGCAGTCCCGCAGAGGGAGATAATTCACCCCTCCACTTT. Its protein product is CASSPAEGDNSPLHF.

This clone has just a few counts. The CDR3 nucleotides read TGCAGCGTCGCACAGGGGGCTATAACCGGGGAGCTGTTTTTT. Translated, it gives CSVAQGAITGELFF. The chain has TRBV29-1 and TRBJ2-2; TRBD1 matches at 9 bases. The V and J ends lost 6 bases and 5 bases, in that order; junction bases with no gene match: 7. Germline-derived CDR1 and CDR2 are SQVTM and ANQGSEA. The CDR3 totals 14 residues.

This clone came up a few times. The chain employs TRBV9 and TRBJ1-1, with 7 bases matching TRBD1. The V gene end was trimmed by 0 bases and the J gene end by 1 base; junction bases not matched to a gene: 6. CDR3 length: 16 residues. The germline gives CDR1 SGDLS, CDR2 YYNGEE. CDR3 nucleotides: TGTGCCAGCAGCGTAGGGACCGGGACAGCGAACACTGAAGCTTTCTTT. Translating it yields CASSVGTGTANTEAFF.

The chain is built from TRBV15 and TRBJ1-2; perhaps TRBD1 as D (5 bases). The CDR3 totals 14 residues. Trimming removed 0 bases from V and 4 bases from J, with 9 bases in between. The V gene's germline CDR1 is LNHNV and CDR2 YYDKDF (reference sequence). CDR3 sequence: CATSRDRGSYGYTF. CDR3 sequence (DNA): TGTGCCACCAGCAGAGATCGGGGGAGCTATGGCTACACCTTC. The full variable domain, rest sourced from reference TRBV15 and TRBJ1-2, is DAMVIQNPRYQVTQFGKPVTLSCSQTLNHNVMYWYQQKSSQAPKLLFHYYDKDFNNEADTPDNFQSRRPNTSFCFLDIRSPGLGDTAMYLCATSRDRGSYGYTFGSGTRLTVV.